Below, 31 T cell receptor beta chains from the same sample are listed, as sequenced in a study of blood T cell repertoires in COVID-19. Assay: immunoSEQ multiplex PCR; the TCRdb copy retains only in-frame clones and omits some. Among a few hundred thousand clones listed, under 90% were seen once. Sequencing used PBMCs or T cells enriched from blood (not recorded which). The receptors originated from a woman younger than 35 who had recovered from COVID-19.

The J gene is TRBJ1-1, the V gene TRBV27; unclear D gene. The germline V gene encodes CDR1 MNHEY and CDR2 SMNVEV (reference sequence). This CDR3 is 13 amino acids long. V lost 5 bases, J lost 3 bases, and 10 bases lay in between. This CDR3 is CASSRTEDTEAFF. The CDR3 bases are TGTGCCAGCAGTCGTACGGAGGACACTGAAGCTTTCTTT.

This chain connects TRBV7-9 to TRBJ1-4; D call uncertain. Trimming pared 1 base from V and 8 bases from J, leaving 11 bases between. The CDR3 runs 14 residues. Germline CDR1 is SEHNR and CDR2 is FQNEAQ (reference sequence). The CDR3 DNA sequence: TGTGCCAGCAGCTTAGACCCAAGCGAAGAAAAACTGTTTTTT. Translation: CASSLDPSEEKLFF.

The chain links TRBV5-1 to TRBJ1-2; a weak D match, TRBD1 (5 bases). V lost 2 bases to trimming and J lost 2 bases, with 7 bases between them. CDR3 size: 13 residues. In germline, CDR1 is SGHRS, CDR2 YFSETQ. CDR3 protein: CASSLQDNYGYTF. The DNA of the CDR3 is TGCGCCAGCAGCTTACAGGACAACTATGGCTACACCTTC. The full variable domain, rest sourced from reference TRBV5-1 and TRBJ1-2, is KAGVTQTPRYLIKTRGQQVTLSCSPISGHRSVSWYQQTPGQGLQFLFEYFSETQRNKGNFPGRFSGRQFSNSRSEMNVSTLELGDSALYLCASSLQDNYGYTFGSGTRLTVV.

The chain employs TRBV2 and TRBJ1-2, with D possibly being TRBD1 (6 bases). The CDR3 totals 13 residues. The V end lost 4 bases, the J end lost 8 bases, and 14 bases lay between the germline ends. CDR1 is SNHLY and CDR2 is FYNNEI in the germline V gene. The CDR3 DNA reads TGTGCCAGCAGTGGACAGGTATCCGAGGGCTACACCTTC. Translation: CASSGQVSEGYTF.

The chain carries TRBV29-1 and TRBJ2-3; 8 nucleotides agree with TRBD2. The CDR3 spans 14 residues. Germline V gene sequence: CDR1 SQVTM, CDR2 ANQGSEA. J was trimmed by 3 bases and V by 4 bases; bases with no gene match: 6. The CDR3 spells CSVGTSYITDTQYF. The DNA of the CDR3 is TGCAGCGTTGGGACTAGCTATATTACAGATACGCAGTATTTT.

The J gene is TRBJ2-5, the V gene TRBV11-3; D is possibly TRBD2 (5 bases). The CDR3 is 10 amino acids. Germline V gives CDR1 SGHNT, CDR2 YENEEA. CDR3: CRRRQETQYF. The CDR3 region has the DNA TGTAGGAGGCGGCAAGAGACCCAGTACTTC.

The genes are TRBV11-2 and TRBJ2-5; D is ambiguous. The CDR3 consists of 13 residues. Trimming took 1 base from V and 2 from J, leaving 5 bases between them. Looked up from germline, CDR1 is SGHAT and CDR2 is FQNNGV. The CDR3: CASSLVLQETQYF. CDR3 DNA sequence: TGTGCCAGCAGCTTAGTTCTTCAAGAGACCCAGTACTTC.

This chain links TRBV27 with TRBJ2-7; D remains ambiguous. The germline V gene has CDR1 MNHEY and CDR2 SMNVEV (reference sequence). There are 13 residues in the CDR3. Trimming removed 8 bases at V and 0 bases at J, with 11 bases between. This CDR3 is CASSWAGSYEQYF. The CDR3 bases are TGTGCCAGCTCCTGGGCAGGCTCCTACGAGCAGTACTTC.

The gene calls are TRBV19 and TRBJ1-1; D not certain. The V end lost 0 bases, the J end lost 4 bases, and 21 bases lay between the germline ends. The CDR3 loop spans 18 amino acids. In germline, CDR1 is LNHDA, CDR2 SQIVND (reference sequence). In DNA, the CDR3 is TGTGCCAGTAGTATAGATCAAGGGAGGATGGCTTGGGGCACTGAAGCTTTCTTT. Translation gives CASSIDQGRMAWGTEAFF.

In this sample, this clone turned up a few times. This rearrangement joins TRBV18 to TRBJ2-1; TRBD1 matches 10 bases. CDR1 is KGHSH and CDR2 is LQKENI in the germline V gene. This CDR3 region has 15 residues. Losses at the gene ends were 1 base for V and 5 bases for J; bases not matched to a gene: 2. The CDR3 region has the DNA TGTGCCAGCTCACCACGACAGGGGGCGGACAATGAGCAGTTCTTC. It is translated as CASSPRQGADNEQFF.

V and J are TRBV7-9 and TRBJ1-2; 8 bases map to TRBD1. Per the germline V gene, CDR1 is SEHNR and CDR2 is FQNEAQ (reference sequence). V shed 1 base, J shed 8 bases, and the junction held 6 bases outside the gene matches. The CDR3 loop spans 14 amino acids. CDR3 bases: TGTGCCAGCAGCTTAGACCAGGGGGCGCTAGGCTACACCTTC. It codes for CASSLDQGALGYTF.

The chain recombines TRBV18 with TRBJ1-1; D gene unclear. Germline V CDR1 and CDR2: KGHSH, LQKENI. This CDR3 is 14 amino acids long. Trimming took 2 bases from V and 2 from J, leaving 9 bases between them. The DNA of the CDR3 is TGTGCCAGCTCACCATTCTCGGTAAACACTGAAGCTTTCTTT. Translation gives CASSPFSVNTEAFF.

V usage is TRBV10-3 and J usage is TRBJ1-5; TRBD1 is a possible D gene (5 bases). This CDR3 is 14 amino acids long. Trimming took 4 bases from V and 5 from J, leaving 12 bases between them. The germline CDR1 and CDR2 sequences are ENHRY and SYGVKD. In nucleotides, the CDR3 is TGTGCCATCAGTGGAGACAGTTTCCATCAGCCCCAGCATTTT. Residues: CAISGDSFHQPQHF.

CDR3 nucleotide sequence: TGTGCCAGCAGCTCGTCCAGTTCCTATGGCTACACCTTC. It is translated as CASSSSSSYGYTF. V and J are TRBV11-1 and TRBJ1-2; no clear D. There are 13 residues in the CDR3. The germline V and J ends were trimmed by 4 bases and 4 bases, with 10 bases remaining between them. Looked up from germline, CDR1 is SGHAT and CDR2 is FQDESV (reference sequence). Complete variable domain (other parts from reference TRBV11-1 and TRBJ1-2): EAEVAQSPRYKITEKSQAVAFWCDPISGHATLYWYRQILGQGPELLVQFQDESVVDDSQLPKDRFSAERLKGVDSTLKIQPAELGDSAMYLCASSSSSSYGYTFGSGTRLTVV.

V usage is TRBV6-1 and J usage is TRBJ2-7; D perhaps matches TRBD2 (6 bases). The germline V and J ends were trimmed by 0 bases and 2 bases, with 11 bases remaining between them. The CDR3 covers 15 residues. Germline values: CDR1 MNHNS, CDR2 SASEGT. CDR3 protein: CASSEAVGTPYEQYF. CDR3 in DNA: TGTGCCAGCAGTGAAGCGGTGGGGACTCCCTACGAGCAGTACTTC.

The chain carries TRBV7-2 and TRBJ2-3; 8 bases fit TRBD2. The ends lost 1 base at V and 0 bases at J; junction bases unmatched: 3. The CDR3 consists of 16 residues. The V gene's germline CDR1 is SGHTA and CDR2 FQGNSA. The CDR3 is CASSLVAGLSTDTQYF. The DNA of the CDR3 is TGTGCCAGCAGCTTAGTAGCGGGGCTTAGCACAGATACGCAGTATTTT.

The chain combines TRBV3-1 (or the pseudogene TRBV3-2) with TRBJ2-7; TRBD2 matches 9 bases. The CDR3 contains 18 residues. V trimming: 4 bases; J trimming: 3 bases; junction bases outside the gene matches: 16. Germline V CDR1 and CDR2: LGHDT, YNNKEL (reference sequence). In DNA form, the CDR3 reads TGTGCCAGCAGCCCCCGGGATAGCGGGGGCCTTTTTCTCTACGAGCAGTACTTC. Translating gives CASSPRDSGGLFLYEQYF.

This clone was seen a few times. The genes are TRBV11-3 and TRBJ2-2; no firm D call. The CDR3 is made up of 12 amino acids. Germline V gene lookup returns CDR1 SGHNT and CDR2 YENEEA. The ends were cut back, 1 base at V and 8 bases at J, with 5 bases in the middle. The chain's CDR3 is CASSLVLGELFF. CDR3 coding DNA: TGTGCCAGCAGCTTAGTTCTAGGGGAGCTGTTTTTT.

The chain employs TRBV18 and TRBJ1-4; D is possibly TRBD1 (5 bases). The CDR3 is 15 residues long. V gave up 5 bases and J gave up 5 bases, with 15 bases separating them. Per the germline V gene, CDR1 is KGHSH and CDR2 is LQKENI. The CDR3 nucleotides are TGTGCCAGCTCAGCTACGCGTGCAGGGAATGAAAAACTGTTTTTT. It translates to CASSATRAGNEKLFF.

The chain uses TRBV7-8 and TRBJ2-7, with 9 nucleotides matching TRBD2. V was clipped by 1 base and J by 3 bases; unmatched bases: 4. Germline assignment: CDR1 SGHVS and CDR2 FQNEAQ. The CDR3 is made up of 15 amino acids. CDR3 sequence (DNA): TGTGCCAGCAGCTTAGGTAGCGGGAGTGACTACGAGCAGTACTTC. It encodes CASSLGSGSDYEQYF.

The chain has TRBV29-1 and TRBJ1-1, with 7 bases aligning to TRBD1. V lost 7 bases to trimming and J lost 2 bases; unmatched junction nucleotides: 13. The CDR3 contains 15 residues. Germline values: CDR1 SQVTM, CDR2 ANQGSEA. The CDR3: CSAGKVQGRNTEAFF. CDR3 bases: TGCAGCGCCGGCAAAGTACAGGGGCGCAACACTGAAGCTTTCTTT. The full variable domain, completed using reference TRBV29-1 and TRBJ1-1, is SAVISQKPSRDICQRGTSLTIQCQVDSQVTMMFWYRQQPGQSLTLIATANQGSEATYESGFVIDKFPISRPNLTFSTLTVSNMSPEDSSIYLCSAGKVQGRNTEAFFGQGTRLTVV.

This chain connects TRBV4-1 to TRBJ2-2; 7 positions match TRBD2. Unmatched junction bases numbered 5, after V lost 5 bases and J lost 2 bases. Germline CDR1 reads MGHRA; CDR2 reads YSYEKL. CDR3 length: 15 residues. The CDR3 is CASSSSGGNTGELFF. The CDR3 DNA sequence: TGCGCCAGCAGCTCCTCGGGAGGAAACACCGGGGAGCTGTTTTTT.

V gene TRBV30 combines with J gene TRBJ2-3; TRBD2 agrees at 12 bases. V dropped 3 bases and J dropped 0; count of bases not matched to a gene: 4. CDR3 size: 16 residues. Per the germline V gene, CDR1 is GTSNPN and CDR2 is SVGIG (reference sequence). CDR3 coding DNA: TGTGCCTGGAGCAAAGGACTAGCGGGGAGCACAGATACGCAGTATTTT. Translation gives CAWSKGLAGSTDTQYF.

CDR3 sequence (DNA): TGTGCCAGCAGCTCGCAGGGGGCGCAACCCTACGAGCAGTACTTC. Amino acids: CASSSQGAQPYEQYF. The rearrangement uses TRBV5-5 and TRBJ2-7; 8 bases line up with TRBD1. This CDR3 contains 15 residues. After removal of 3 bases from V and 2 bases from J, the junction contained 7 bases not matched to a gene. CDR1 SGHKS and CDR2 YYEKEE come from the germline V gene (reference sequence).

This clone was observed once. The genes are TRBV10-2 and TRBJ2-7, with D perhaps matching TRBD2 (7 bases). V lost 0 bases and J lost 5, with 11 bases in between. The CDR3 covers 14 residues. Germline loops: CDR1 WSHSY, CDR2 SAAADI. CDR3 sequence reads: CASSESWGGDEQYF. For the CDR3, the DNA is TGCGCCAGCAGTGAGTCATGGGGGGGCGACGAGCAGTACTTC.

The J gene is TRBJ1-2, the V gene TRBV7-2; D gene ambiguous. Germline CDR1 SGHTA, CDR2 FQGNSA. V was shortened by 3 bases and J by 0 bases, with 8 bases between the two germline ends. The CDR3 extends over 14 amino acids. CDR3 nucleotide sequence: TGTGCCAGCAGCTTCCTCTCGGCTAACTATGGCTACACCTTC. It specifies CASSFLSANYGYTF.

The CDR3 DNA reads TGTGCCTGGAGATCCCACAATATTGAGACCCAGTACTTC. Amino acid sequence: CAWRSHNIETQYF. The gene calls are TRBV30 and TRBJ2-5; D is ambiguous. The CDR3 contains 13 residues. V lost 3 bases, J lost 5 bases, and 13 bases lay in between. CDR1 is GTSNPN and CDR2 is SVGIG in the germline V gene (reference sequence).

This clone was picked up many times. This chain connects TRBV3-1 (or the pseudogene TRBV3-2) to TRBJ1-1; TRBD1 is a possible D gene (5 bases). V lost 4 bases, J lost 4 bases, and 13 bases lay in between. Germline CDR1 is LGHDT and CDR2 is YNNKEL (reference sequence). The CDR3 contains 14 residues. CDR3 in amino acids: CASSRAGLGTEAFF. CDR3 coding DNA: TGTGCCAGCAGCCGAGCAGGGCTGGGCACTGAAGCTTTCTTT.

The table lists this clone with a few counts. The rearrangement uses TRBV30 and TRBJ1-5, with D uncertain. The germline gives CDR1 GTSNPN, CDR2 SVGIG (reference sequence). The CDR3 loop spans 15 amino acids. V lost 0 bases and J 4 bases, leaving 13 bases between the germline ends. CDR3 loop: CAWSVLSGANQPQHF. CDR3 in DNA: TGTGCCTGGAGTGTACTCTCGGGTGCGAATCAGCCCCAGCATTTT.

The chain joins TRBV5-6 to TRBJ2-4; D is perhaps TRBD1 (5 bases). Trimming stripped 3 bases from V and 4 bases from J, with 17 bases between. The CDR3 spans 16 residues. Germline-derived CDR1 and CDR2 are SGHDT and YYEEEE. This chain's CDR3 is CASSWGETANKNIQYF. CDR3 DNA sequence: TGTGCCAGCAGCTGGGGCGAGACAGCTAATAAAAACATTCAGTACTTC.

This chain links TRBV9 with TRBJ2-3; 7 positions agree with TRBD2. CDR3 length equals 15 residues. V dropped 1 base and J dropped 1; count of bases not matched to a gene: 3. CDR1 is SGDLS and CDR2 is YYNGEE in the germline V gene. DNA of the CDR3: TGTGCCAGCAGCGTATCCCTAGCGGGCACAGATACGCAGTATTTT. Amino acids: CASSVSLAGTDTQYF.